The entry below gives a single T cell receptor beta chain sequence along with its context. The antigen is undetermined. Profiled with immunoSEQ multiplex PCR; TCRdb holds only in-frame clones, not every one. The sample consists of over 60,000 clones, 70% to 85% of them appearing once. The CDR3 covers 14 residues. V lost 3 bases and J lost 5, with 14 bases in between. CDR1 and CDR2 (germline): SGDLS, YYNGEE. This record comes from a study of OX40 agonist ivuxolimab in advanced cancers. The wider study: Partial responses were achieved by three patients: one hepatocellular carcinoma, two cutaneous melanoma.

Study-level points and caveats: Those patients achieving a partial response at 0.1-3.0 mg/kg showed among the lowest clonal expansion. Researchers report that CD8+ T cells had, on average, more expanded clones than CD4+.

This sequence was found in an adult with an advanced solid tumor such as melanoma, head and neck, liver or kidney cancer. The V gene is TRBV9, the J gene TRBJ1-1; weak D call: TRBD1 (6 bases). The sample consisted of CD4+ or CD8+ T cells sorted from blood, taken in a trial of the OX40 agonist ivuxolimab. Written as DNA, the CDR3 is TGTGCCAGCAGCGCCGAACAGGGAGGAACTGAAGCTTTCTTT. Translation: CASSAEQGGTEAFF.